This T cell receptor beta chain derives from a study of T cells in Graves' hyperthyroidism and ophthalmopathy. Germline V gene data show CDR1 as SNHLY and CDR2 as FYNNEI. CDR3 length equals 13 residues. Trimming took off 5 bases at V and 4 bases at J, with 12 bases between the two ends. At least ten counts were recorded for this clonotype. Amplification yielded TCR beta CDR3 regions, with RNA transcripts as the source. When the TCR CDR3 underwent first-round RT-PCR, the HTBI primer set was used. TCRdb reanalysed the multiplex PCR reads using MiXCR and keeps one entry per CDR3 protein. Of 500,000 to 750,000 distinct CDR3 sequences in the sample, around 45% are singletons; the top ten hold about 8.3%.

Sequenced material: peripheral blood or thyroid tissue (not recorded which). The chain combines TRBV2 with TRBJ2-7; unclear D gene. This clonotype was sampled from a woman younger than 30 with Graves' hyperthyroidism. CDR3 coding DNA: TGTGCCAGCAGTCCGGGCCAACCTTACGAGCAGTACTTC. Protein sequence: CASSPGQPYEQYF.